The 25 T cell receptor beta chains below come from one sample, sequenced in a study of cytomegalovirus exposure and HLA in healthy donors. The PCR was carried out with 60 Vbeta primers and 13 Jbeta primers. Here immunoSEQ multiplex PCR was the method, and the copy in TCRdb shows in-frame clones only, minus some. Among about 190,000 clones listed, over 75% were seen once. The sequenced sample was PBMCs. The receptors come from a woman between 50 and 59 years old in good health and CMV-seropositive.

The J gene is TRBJ1-2, the V gene TRBV16; 7 nucleotides agree with TRBD1. The CDR3 extends over 16 amino acids. CDR1 and CDR2 (germline): KGHSY, FQNENV. Trimming cost V 4 bases and J 0 bases; bases outside gene matches: 8. CDR3 region: CASSRDSRSTNYGYTF. The DNA of the CDR3 is TGTGCCAGCAGCCGGGACAGTCGAAGTACTAACTATGGCTACACCTTC. Full variable domain (outside the CDR3, taken from reference TRBV16 and TRBJ1-2): GEEVAQTPKHLVRGEGQKAKLYCAPIKGHSYVFWYQQVLKNEFKFLISFQNENVFDETGMPKERFSAKCLPNSPCSLEIQATKLEDSAVYFCASSRDSRSTNYGYTFGSGTRLTVV.

Written as DNA, the CDR3 is TGTGCCAGCAGCCTGCGGGGAGTCTACGAGCAGTACTTC. The encoded protein is CASSLRGVYEQYF. This chain joins TRBV5-5 and TRBJ2-7; tentatively, D is TRBD2 (6 bases). This CDR3 region has 13 residues. The V end lost 4 bases, the J end lost 3 bases, and 11 bases lay between the germline ends. Germline CDR1 reads SGHKS; CDR2 reads YYEKEE (reference sequence).

The chain uses TRBV11-2 and TRBJ1-2; D is possibly TRBD1 (5 bases). Trimming shortened V by 5 bases and J by 1 base, and 23 bases separated the two germline ends. The CDR3 runs to 18 residues. Germline V CDR1 and CDR2: SGHAT, FQNNGV. The CDR3 DNA sequence: TGTGCCAGCAGCCCTAGCGCGGGACGGCCTCCACTTAACTATGGCTACACCTTC. Protein product: CASSPSAGRPPLNYGYTF.

This clone was picked up one time. J is TRBJ1-4 and V is TRBV2, with a weak D call TRBD1 (5 bases). Trimming removed 5 bases from V and 4 bases from J, with 17 bases in between. The germline CDR1 and CDR2 sequences are SNHLY and FYNNEI. This CDR3 spans 16 amino acids. The CDR3 nucleotides read TGTGCCAGCAGTTCGGCCCCCGGGGGGGGTAATGAAAAACTGTTTTTT. This translates into CASSSAPGGGNEKLFF.

The chain employs TRBV29-1 and TRBJ2-7; TRBD1 aligns across 8 bases. CDR3 length equals 15 residues. In germline, CDR1 is SQVTM, CDR2 ANQGSEA. V lost 2 bases and J lost 3; bases outside the gene matches: 9. The CDR3 is CSVEFWATGGYEQYF. The CDR3 nucleotides are TGCAGCGTTGAATTTTGGGCTACAGGGGGCTACGAGCAGTACTTC.

V usage is TRBV7-8 and J usage is TRBJ1-5; D is uncertain. Deletions cut 1 base from V and 0 bases from J, with 19 bases between. The CDR3 contains 19 residues. Germline CDR1 is SGHVS and CDR2 is FQNEAQ. The CDR3 bases are TGTGCCAGCAGCTTAGGGTTGGTGAAAAGACCGGGTAGCAATCAGCCCCAGCATTTT. It translates to CASSLGLVKRPGSNQPQHF.

This chain links TRBV5-6 with TRBJ1-2; 7 nucleotides align to TRBD1. Germline-derived CDR1 and CDR2 are SGHDT and YYEEEE. The CDR3 covers 15 residues. V shed 2 bases and J 4 bases; nucleotides not matched to a gene: 8. For the CDR3, the DNA is TGTGCCAGCAGCTTCCGATCCGGGACAGCCTATGGCTACACCTTC. This translates into CASSFRSGTAYGYTF. The variable domain in full, with the rest retrieved from reference TRBV5-6 and TRBJ1-2, is DAGVTQSPTHLIKTRGQQVTLRCSPKSGHDTVSWYQQALGQGPQFIFQYYEEEERQRGNFPDRFSGHQFPNYSSELNVNALLLGDSALYLCASSFRSGTAYGYTFGSGTRLTVV.

This clone was seen only once. This chain links TRBV4-3 with TRBJ2-5, with 10 bases identical to TRBD1. Losses at the gene ends were 2 bases for V and 11 bases for J; bases not matched to a gene: 17. This CDR3 has 17 amino acids. CDR1 LGHNA and CDR2 YSLEER come from the germline V gene. In nucleotides, the CDR3 is TGCGCCAGCAGCCAACAGGGAGGACAGGGGGGGACCTGGGAGCAGTACTTC. Amino acids: CASSQQGGQGGTWEQYF.

This clone came up a few times. This chain connects TRBV6-6 to TRBJ1-4; D remains unclear. The CDR3 covers 14 residues. V lost 4 bases and J 1 base, leaving 7 bases between the germline ends. Germline V lookup: CDR1 MNHNY, CDR2 SVGAGI (reference sequence). In DNA form, the CDR3 reads TGTGCCAGCAGTTTCTTCCGAACTAATGAAAAACTGTTTTTT. Translation gives CASSFFRTNEKLFF.

Remarks on this clone: One end of the junction does not line up with germline, which may come from a read error. The V call is TRBV4-3, the J call TRBJ2-7; no clear D. This CDR3 contains 13 residues. CDR1 LGHNA and CDR2 YSLEER come from the germline V gene. CDR3 sequence: CASSQDIGAELYF. The CDR3 nucleotides are TGCGCCAGCAGCCAAGATATCGGAGCTGAGCTGTACTTC.

V usage is TRBV28 and J usage is TRBJ2-3; D is possibly TRBD1 (6 bases). The CDR3 loop spans 15 amino acids. Germline CDR1 MDHEN, CDR2 SYDVKM. Trimming shortened V by 6 bases and J by 11 bases, and 24 bases separated the two germline ends. The DNA of the CDR3 is TGTGCCAGCAGCTACACAGGGCAGGGGAGTTGGGGGCAGTATTTT. As protein: CASSYTGQGSWGQYF.

This clone came up once. The V and J genes are TRBV25-1 and TRBJ1-2, with no clear D. The germline gives CDR1 MGHDK, CDR2 SYGVNS. V lost 1 base to trimming and J lost 7 bases, with 10 bases between them. The CDR3 covers 13 residues. CDR3 sequence (DNA): TGTGCCAGCAGTGAATGGCGGGATTTTGGCTACACCTTC. Translating gives CASSEWRDFGYTF.

This CDR3 reads CASTPDRGSTLSSGYTF. In DNA, the CDR3 is TGTGCCAGCACCCCGGACAGGGGGTCAACCCTGAGCTCTGGCTACACCTTC. The chain links TRBV27 to TRBJ1-2, with 10 nucleotides matching TRBD1. Germline V CDR1 and CDR2: MNHEY, SMNVEV (reference sequence). Unmatched junction bases numbered 18, after V lost 7 bases and J lost 7 bases. This CDR3 has 17 amino acids.

The chain combines TRBV5-8 with TRBJ1-5; no firm D call. Germline V CDR1 and CDR2: SGHTS, YDEGEE. Between the trimmed V and J ends, which lost 2 bases and 7 bases, there was a span of 7 bases. The CDR3 is made up of 12 amino acids. CDR3 region: CASSFAGQPQHF. For the CDR3, the DNA is TGTGCCAGCAGCTTCGCGGGGCAGCCCCAGCATTTT.

The chain joins TRBV7-3 to TRBJ2-3; the D is unclear. V lost 1 base and J lost 2, with 10 bases in between. There are 15 residues in the CDR3. The germline CDR1 and CDR2 sequences are SGHTA and FQGTGA. This CDR3 is CASSLIVSFTDTQYF. DNA for the CDR3: TGTGCCAGCAGCTTAATTGTAAGCTTCACAGATACGCAGTATTTT.

CDR3 protein: CASSPTGLAGITDTQYF. In nucleotides, the CDR3 is TGTGCCAGCAGCCCCACGGGACTAGCGGGGATAACAGATACGCAGTATTTT. The chain combines TRBV9 with TRBJ2-3, with 13 nucleotides matching TRBD2. The CDR3 runs to 17 residues. Germline V CDR1 and CDR2: SGDLS, YYNGEE. J was trimmed by 3 bases and V by 4 bases; bases with no gene match: 8.

The chain is built from TRBV7-2 and TRBJ2-7; weak D call: TRBD1 (5 bases). Deletions cut 0 bases from V and 2 bases from J, with 5 bases between. Germline values: CDR1 SGHTA, CDR2 FQGNSA. This CDR3 is built from 13 residues. The CDR3 coding sequence is TGTGCCAGCAGCTTAGCAGGGGCCTACGAGCAGTACTTC. Its protein product is CASSLAGAYEQYF.

V gene TRBV2 combines with J gene TRBJ2-2; 10 bases fit TRBD1. V lost 5 bases, J lost 3 bases, and 3 bases stayed unmatched. The CDR3 covers 15 residues. Germline V gene data show CDR1 as SNHLY and CDR2 as FYNNEI. In DNA form, the CDR3 reads TGTGCCAGCAGTCAGACAGGGGGCCACACCGGGGAGCTGTTTTTT. Translating gives CASSQTGGHTGELFF.

The gene calls are TRBV28 and TRBJ2-7, with a possible D match to TRBD1 (6 bases). V lost 8 bases and J lost 4, with 12 bases in between. In germline, CDR1 is MDHEN, CDR2 SYDVKM. CDR3 size: 12 residues. CDR3 in DNA: TGTGCCAGCCAACAGGGTTTATACGAGCAGTACTTC. This codes for CASQQGLYEQYF.

This rearrangement joins TRBV4-2 to TRBJ2-7; TRBD1 aligns across 8 bases. Germline V gives CDR1 LGHNA, CDR2 YNFKEQ. Unmatched junction bases numbered 3, after V lost 0 bases and J lost 2 bases. This CDR3 comprises 15 residues. CDR3: CASSQDWTGTYEQYF. The DNA of the CDR3 is TGTGCCAGCAGCCAAGACTGGACAGGGACCTACGAGCAGTACTTC.

CDR3 in amino acids: CASSELVLGLPEAFF. The CDR3 coding sequence is TGTGCCAGCAGTGAATTGGTCCTAGGATTACCTGAAGCTTTCTTT. The gene calls are TRBV6-1 and TRBJ1-1; D is undetermined. There are 15 residues in the CDR3. Germline V gene data show CDR1 as MNHNS and CDR2 as SASEGT. Trimming shortened V by 2 bases and J by 6 bases, and 16 bases separated the two germline ends.

The chain has TRBV7-8 and TRBJ2-3, with D possibly matching TRBD1 (6 bases). Trimming shortened V by 6 bases and J by 0 bases, and 16 bases separated the two germline ends. Germline values: CDR1 SGHVS, CDR2 FQNEAQ. The CDR3 spans 16 residues. In DNA, the CDR3 is TGTGCCAGCAGAAACGAACAGGGTGAAAGCACAGATACGCAGTATTTT. Translation gives CASRNEQGESTDTQYF.

This clone appeared once. The sample has other DNA sequences that encode this CDR3 too. V gene TRBV4-1 combines with J gene TRBJ1-5; D remains unclear. Germline-derived CDR1 and CDR2 are MGHRA and YSYEKL. The CDR3 has 14 residues. Between the trimmed V and J ends, which lost 3 bases and 2 bases, there was a span of 8 bases. Here the CDR3 reads CASSHPGGNQPQHF. CDR3 coding DNA: TGCGCCAGCAGCCACCCCGGGGGCAATCAGCCCCAGCATTTT.

For the CDR3, the DNA is TGTGCCAGCAGCTTAGAAGGGCAGGGGGCTAACACAGATACGCAGTATTTT. This gives the protein CASSLEGQGANTDTQYF. This sequence joins TRBV11-2 and TRBJ2-3; TRBD1 matches 8 bases. Germline assignment: CDR1 SGHAT and CDR2 FQNNGV. The CDR3 spans 17 residues. Trimming removed 0 bases from V and 2 bases from J; junction bases left unmatched: 7.

The gene calls are TRBV6-5 and TRBJ2-5, with 7 bases that match TRBD2. Germline CDR1 is MNHEY and CDR2 is SVGAGI. CDR3 length equals 12 residues. With V trimmed by 4 bases and J by 5 bases, 1 base remained unmatched. Here the CDR3 DNA reads TGTGCCAGCAGTTGGGAGGGCGAGACCCAGTACTTC. As protein: CASSWEGETQYF.